The rows below give T cell receptor beta chains drawn from one sample of a study of blood T cell repertoires in COVID-19. Assay used: immunoSEQ multiplex PCR; TCRdb lists only in-frame clones, some missing. The table includes 250,000 to 300,000 clones, approximately 93% detected once. Material: peripheral blood. These receptors all come from a woman aged 30 to 39 with COVID-19, enrolled during active disease. Both conserved end residues are part of each CDR3. The order of the fields is clone size, V gene, J gene, D gene, CDR3 DNA, CDR3 protein. The D gene is left open where the match is weak. Only some rows state a clone size, as once, few, many or a class for expanded clones.

clone size: -
V gene: TRBV20-1
J gene: TRBJ2-1
D gene: TRBD2
CDR3 DNA: TGCAGTGCTAGTTCCCGGCTAGCGGGATTCTACAATGAGCAGTTCTTC
CDR3 protein: CSASSRLAGFYNEQFF

clone size: -
V gene: TRBV29-1
J gene: TRBJ1-1
D gene: TRBD1
CDR3 DNA: TGCAGCGTTGAAAGACAGGGGGGGTACACTGAAGCTTTCTTT
CDR3 protein: CSVERQGGYTEAFF

clone size: -
V gene: TRBV15
J gene: TRBJ2-1
D gene: TRBD2
CDR3 DNA: TGTGCCACCAGCAGAGAGGGCGGGAGGGCCTTTGATGAGCAGTTCTTC
CDR3 protein: CATSREGGRAFDEQFF

clone size: -
V gene: TRBV29-1
J gene: TRBJ2-5
D gene: TRBD1
CDR3 DNA: TGCAGCGTTGGGGGGACAGGGGCTGAGACCCAGTACTTC
CDR3 protein: CSVGGTGAETQYF

clone size: -
V gene: TRBV12-3/TRBV12-4
J gene: TRBJ1-4
D gene: -
CDR3 DNA: TGTGCCAGCAGGGGAGACGGGAATGAAAAACTGTTTTTT
CDR3 protein: CASRGDGNEKLFF

clone size: -
V gene: TRBV5-6
J gene: TRBJ1-2
D gene: TRBD1
CDR3 DNA: TGTGCCAGCAGCTATGGGGACAGAGCTTATGGCTACACCTTC
CDR3 protein: CASSYGDRAYGYTF

clone size: -
V gene: TRBV3-1/TRBV3-2
J gene: TRBJ1-4
D gene: -
CDR3 DNA: TGTGCCAGCAGCCCAGTACAGGGTATAAACGAAAAACTGTTTTTT
CDR3 protein: CASSPVQGINEKLFF

clone size: -
V gene: TRBV14
J gene: TRBJ1-2
D gene: -
CDR3 DNA: TGTGCCAGCAGCCCCCGGGAGGGCGCGAACTATGGCTACACCTTC
CDR3 protein: CASSPREGANYGYTF

clone size: many
V gene: TRBV19
J gene: TRBJ1-1
D gene: -
CDR3 DNA: TGTGCCAGTAGTATTTTTGTGTCGGGGGTTGGCACTGAAGCTTTCTTT
CDR3 protein: CASSIFVSGVGTEAFF

clone size: -
V gene: TRBV27
J gene: TRBJ1-2
D gene: TRBD1
CDR3 DNA: TGTGCCAGCAGGGGGACAGGGGGAAAAGGGGGCTACACCTTC
CDR3 protein: CASRGTGGKGGYTF

clone size: -
V gene: TRBV24-1
J gene: TRBJ1-1
D gene: -
CDR3 DNA: TGTGCCACCAGACCACCGGGGATGAACACTGAAGCTTTCTTT
CDR3 protein: CATRPPGMNTEAFF

clone size: -
V gene: TRBV25-1
J gene: TRBJ2-1
D gene: -
CDR3 DNA: TGTGCCAGCAGTGAAGACTCCAGCTCCTACAATGAGCAGTTCTTC
CDR3 protein: CASSEDSSSYNEQFF

clone size: -
V gene: TRBV5-1
J gene: TRBJ1-1
D gene: -
CDR3 DNA: TGCGCCAGCAGCGCGTTCAGGGGACTGAACACTGAAGCTTTCTTT
CDR3 protein: CASSAFRGLNTEAFF

clone size: -
V gene: TRBV19
J gene: TRBJ1-1
D gene: -
CDR3 DNA: TGTGCCAGTACCCCCGTCGACAGTCTGAACACTGAAGCTTTCTTT
CDR3 protein: CASTPVDSLNTEAFF

clone size: -
V gene: TRBV19
J gene: TRBJ2-7
D gene: -
CDR3 DNA: TGTGCCAGTAGTCCAGGGGCCCTGGCCGACGAGCAGTACTTC
CDR3 protein: CASSPGALADEQYF

clone size: -
V gene: TRBV5-5
J gene: TRBJ2-5
D gene: TRBD2
CDR3 DNA: TGTGCCAGCAGCTTGGATCTAGCGGTTCAAGAGACCCAGTACTTC
CDR3 protein: CASSLDLAVQETQYF

clone size: -
V gene: TRBV10-1
J gene: TRBJ1-4
D gene: TRBD1
CDR3 DNA: TGCGCCAGCAGTGTTGACAGGGGACCTAATGAAAAACTGTTTTTT
CDR3 protein: CASSVDRGPNEKLFF

clone size: once
V gene: TRBV30
J gene: TRBJ2-1
D gene: -
CDR3 DNA: TGTGCCTGGAGCATCGACAGGTACAATGAGCAGTTCTTC
CDR3 protein: CAWSIDRYNEQFF

clone size: many
V gene: TRBV28
J gene: TRBJ1-5
D gene: -
CDR3 DNA: TGTGCCAGCAGTAAAACAGCGGGGAGAGCCCAGCATTTT
CDR3 protein: CASSKTAGRAQHF

clone size: -
V gene: TRBV29-1
J gene: TRBJ1-2
D gene: TRBD1
CDR3 DNA: TGCAGCGCAGAGATGGGGGACAGGGACTATGGCTACACCTTC
CDR3 protein: CSAEMGDRDYGYTF

clone size: -
V gene: TRBV3-1/TRBV3-2
J gene: TRBJ1-2
D gene: -
CDR3 DNA: TGTGCCAGCAGCCGAAGGGGATACTATGGCTACACCTTC
CDR3 protein: CASSRRGYYGYTF

clone size: -
V gene: TRBV5-1
J gene: TRBJ1-1
D gene: -
CDR3 DNA: TGCGCCAGCAGCTTGGCAGGCGGGGGGACTGAAGCTTTCTTT
CDR3 protein: CASSLAGGGTEAFF

clone size: -
V gene: TRBV25-1
J gene: TRBJ2-2
D gene: TRBD1
CDR3 DNA: TGTGCCAGCGGAGGACAGGGGGGACGGACCGGGGAGCTGTTTTTT
CDR3 protein: CASGGQGGRTGELFF

clone size: -
V gene: TRBV19
J gene: TRBJ2-3
D gene: -
CDR3 DNA: TGTGCCAGTAACGCACAGGAAAGCACAGATACGCAGTATTTT
CDR3 protein: CASNAQESTDTQYF

clone size: -
V gene: TRBV10-1
J gene: TRBJ2-1
D gene: TRBD2
CDR3 DNA: TGCGCCAGCAGCTCCGGGACTAGCGGGGCCTCGTACAATGAGCAGTTCTTC
CDR3 protein: CASSSGTSGASYNEQFF

clone size: -
V gene: TRBV27
J gene: TRBJ2-7
D gene: TRBD1
CDR3 DNA: TGTGCCAGCAGTCCGACGCCCGGGACAGTCTCTTACGAGCAGTACTTC
CDR3 protein: CASSPTPGTVSYEQYF

clone size: -
V gene: TRBV9
J gene: TRBJ1-1
D gene: -
CDR3 DNA: TGTGCCAGCAGCGTAGGGGGGCAGATGAACACTGAAGCTTTCTTT
CDR3 protein: CASSVGGQMNTEAFF

clone size: -
V gene: TRBV3-1/TRBV3-2
J gene: TRBJ2-5
D gene: TRBD2
CDR3 DNA: TGTGCCAGCAGCTGGACTAGCGGGAGATCCCAAGAGACCCAGTACTTC
CDR3 protein: CASSWTSGRSQETQYF

clone size: -
V gene: TRBV5-4
J gene: TRBJ1-1
D gene: TRBD1
CDR3 DNA: TGTGCCAGCAGGGAAGGGGCAGGGGGAGGTACTGAAGCTTTCTTT
CDR3 protein: CASREGAGGGTEAFF

clone size: -
V gene: TRBV29-1
J gene: TRBJ1-2
D gene: -
CDR3 DNA: TGCAGCGTTACATCGTCCAATGGCTACACCTTC
CDR3 protein: CSVTSSNGYTF

clone size: -
V gene: TRBV6-5
J gene: TRBJ2-1
D gene: TRBD2
CDR3 DNA: TGTGCCAGCAGCCCCAGCGGGAGGAACTACAATGAGCAGTTCTTC
CDR3 protein: CASSPSGRNYNEQFF

clone size: -
V gene: TRBV5-1
J gene: TRBJ2-3
D gene: -
CDR3 DNA: TGCGCCAGCAGCTATAGTATCCTAGCTAGCACAGATACGCAGTATTTT
CDR3 protein: CASSYSILASTDTQYF

clone size: -
V gene: TRBV5-8
J gene: TRBJ2-1
D gene: TRBD2
CDR3 DNA: TGTGCCAGCAGCTTGGATGAGTGGCTAGCGGGAGAAGGAGTCTACAATGAGCAGTTCTTC
CDR3 protein: CASSLDEWLAGEGVYNEQFF

clone size: -
V gene: TRBV11-2
J gene: TRBJ2-3
D gene: -
CDR3 DNA: TGTGCCAGCAGCTTAGATGGCAGATTCCTCACAGATACGCAGTATTTT
CDR3 protein: CASSLDGRFLTDTQYF

clone size: -
V gene: TRBV7-3
J gene: TRBJ1-1
D gene: -
CDR3 DNA: TGTGCCAGCAGCCCGGGGGGGAGTACTGAAGCTTTCTTT
CDR3 protein: CASSPGGSTEAFF

clone size: -
V gene: TRBV5-1
J gene: TRBJ1-6
D gene: -
CDR3 DNA: TGCGCCAGCAGCTTGCTGGCGGATAATTCACCCCTCCACTTT
CDR3 protein: CASSLLADNSPLHF

clone size: -
V gene: TRBV27
J gene: TRBJ2-7
D gene: TRBD1
CDR3 DNA: TGTGCCAGCAGTTCCTCGGGACAGGGGACCTACGAGCAGTACTTC
CDR3 protein: CASSSSGQGTYEQYF

clone size: -
V gene: TRBV27
J gene: TRBJ2-2
D gene: TRBD2
CDR3 DNA: TGTGCCAGCAGTGAAACTAGCGGGAGGGCCGGGGAGCTGTTTTTT
CDR3 protein: CASSETSGRAGELFF

clone size: -
V gene: TRBV25-1
J gene: TRBJ1-1
D gene: TRBD1
CDR3 DNA: TGTGCCAGCAGTGATAGGGGGCAGATGAACACTGAAGCTTTCTTT
CDR3 protein: CASSDRGQMNTEAFF

clone size: -
V gene: TRBV25-1
J gene: TRBJ2-7
D gene: -
CDR3 DNA: TGTGCCAGCAGTGATCGGGCAGGGCGCGACGAGCAGTACTTC
CDR3 protein: CASSDRAGRDEQYF

clone size: -
V gene: TRBV18
J gene: TRBJ2-2
D gene: -
CDR3 DNA: TGTGCCAGCTCACCTCCGAATCAGAAAAACACCGGGGAGCTGTTTTTT
CDR3 protein: CASSPPNQKNTGELFF

clone size: -
V gene: TRBV19
J gene: TRBJ1-6
D gene: -
CDR3 DNA: TGTGCCAGTAGTATTGAAGGCGGGAGCTCCTATAATTCACCCCTCCACTTT
CDR3 protein: CASSIEGGSSYNSPLHF

clone size: -
V gene: TRBV19
J gene: TRBJ2-3
D gene: TRBD2
CDR3 DNA: TGTGCCAGTGGACTAGCGGGGTTCATTGACACAGATACGCAGTATTTT
CDR3 protein: CASGLAGFIDTDTQYF

clone size: -
V gene: TRBV2
J gene: TRBJ2-2
D gene: TRBD2
CDR3 DNA: TGTGCCAGCAGTGAACGGGAGGGGAACACCGGGGAGCTGTTTTTT
CDR3 protein: CASSEREGNTGELFF

clone size: once
V gene: TRBV5-8
J gene: TRBJ2-1
D gene: -
CDR3 DNA: TGTGCCAGCAGCAGGGAGGGGGCCTACAATGAGCAGTTCTTC
CDR3 protein: CASSREGAYNEQFF

clone size: -
V gene: TRBV3-1/TRBV3-2
J gene: TRBJ1-1
D gene: -
CDR3 DNA: TGTGCCAGCAGCCGGCAGGGAAGTAACACTGAAGCTTTCTTT
CDR3 protein: CASSRQGSNTEAFF

clone size: -
V gene: TRBV25-1
J gene: TRBJ1-6
D gene: -
CDR3 DNA: TGTGCCAGTTCAGTATCCTATAATTCACCCCTCCACTTT
CDR3 protein: CASSVSYNSPLHF

clone size: once
V gene: TRBV28
J gene: TRBJ1-6
D gene: -
CDR3 DNA: TGTGCCAGCAGTTTTTATTTTGCCGAGGGTTCACCCCTCCACTTT
CDR3 protein: CASSFYFAEGSPLHF

clone size: -
V gene: TRBV7-9
J gene: TRBJ2-6
D gene: -
CDR3 DNA: TGTGCCAGCAGCTTAGCTCGGGGGAGCAAATCTGGGGCCAACGTCCTGACTTTC
CDR3 protein: CASSLARGSKSGANVLTF

clone size: -
V gene: TRBV5-1
J gene: TRBJ1-1
D gene: TRBD1
CDR3 DNA: TGCGCCAGCAGCCCAGGGGGAGGCACTGAAGCTTTCTTT
CDR3 protein: CASSPGGGTEAFF

clone size: -
V gene: TRBV11-2
J gene: TRBJ1-1
D gene: -
CDR3 DNA: TGTGCCAGCAGCTTAGATCCAGGGATGGCTGAAGCTTTCTTT
CDR3 protein: CASSLDPGMAEAFF

clone size: -
V gene: TRBV4-2
J gene: TRBJ2-7
D gene: TRBD2
CDR3 DNA: TGTGCCAGCAGCCAAGGGGGTGGGCTAGCGGGAGGTCCGCACTACGAGCAGTACTTC
CDR3 protein: CASSQGGGLAGGPHYEQYF